The rows below give T cell receptor beta chains drawn from one sample of a study of long-term antiretroviral therapy in people with HIV. The repertoire was sequenced with immunoSEQ multiplex PCR; TCRdb's copy has only in-frame clones and lacks some. Here the sample spans over 25,000 clones, around 97% being singletons. The source was unsorted PBMCs, collected 7.6 years after starting antiretroviral therapy. The receptor source for this set is a man aged 30 to 39 with HIV. CDR3s include the opening cysteine and the closing phenylalanine or tryptophan. The order of the fields is clone size, D gene, V gene, J gene, CDR3 DNA, CDR3 protein. The D gene is left open where the match is weak. Clone size appears in some rows only: once, few, many, or a class for an expanded clone.

-	-	TRBV7-2	TRBJ2-5	TGTGCCAGCCTTGCACTATCCGCGGAGCCCCGGGAGACCCAGTACTTC	CASLALSAEPRETQYF
-	-	TRBV4-2	TRBJ1-1	TGTGCCAGCAGCCCCACCCTCGAAAGGGGGACTGAAGCTTTCTTT	CASSPTLERGTEAFF
-	-	TRBV29-1	TRBJ2-1	TGCAGCGTCGTAGACATCCATGAGCAGTTCTTC	CSVVDIHEQFF
-	-	TRBV5-5	TRBJ2-7	TGTGCCAGCAGCCTACCGGGGGATTACGAGCAGTACTTC	CASSLPGDYEQYF
once	TRBD2	TRBV30	TRBJ2-1	TGTGCCTTGACTAGCGGAAACAATGAGCAGTTCTTC	CALTSGNNEQFF
-	-	TRBV7-8	TRBJ2-5	TGTGCCAGCGAGACTGGCTCCCAAGAGACCCAGTACTTC	CASETGSQETQYF
-	-	TRBV4-1	TRBJ1-5	TGCGCCAGCAGCCATGTGGCAGGGGCTAGGAATCAGCCCCAGCATTTT	CASSHVAGARNQPQHF
-	-	TRBV11-2	TRBJ2-3	TGTGCCAGCAGCTTAGGGGCCGAAGATACGCAGTATTTT	CASSLGAEDTQYF
-	TRBD1	TRBV7-7	TRBJ1-5	TGTGCTAGCAGCTTAGTACAGGGGCAATCAGCCCAGCATTTT	CASSLVQGQSAQHF
-	-	TRBV25-1	TRBJ1-2	TGTGCCAGCAGTGTTGGTAGAGATGGCTACACCTTC	CASSVGRDGYTF
-	-	TRBV6-5	TRBJ2-5	TGTGCCAGCAGCAGACCCACGAGGGGTGAGACCCAGTACTTC	CASSRPTRGETQYF
-	-	TRBV28	TRBJ2-1	TGTGCCAGCCTGGGCCCGGCACTAGTTTTAGCTGAGCAGTTCTTC	CASLGPALVLAEQFF
-	-	TRBV18	TRBJ2-7	TGTGCCAGCTCACCAGAGACAGGCTCCTACGAGCAGTACTTC	CASSPETGSYEQYF
-	-	TRBV19	TRBJ2-5	TGTGCCAGTAGTGAAACAGGGACCCGACAGAAAGAGACCCAGTACTTC	CASSETGTRQKETQYF
once	TRBD1	TRBV5-1	TRBJ1-1	TGCGCCAGCAGCTTACCGGACAGGACAAACACTGAAGCTTTCTTT	CASSLPDRTNTEAFF
-	TRBD2	TRBV15	TRBJ2-3	TGTGCCACCAGCAGAGAGGGACTAGCGGGGGGTGCACTCACAGATACGCAGTATTTT	CATSREGLAGGALTDTQYF
-	TRBD2	TRBV5-1	TRBJ2-7	TGCGCCAGCAGCGATCAGCGGGAGGCCGTCGGCGAGCAGTACTTC	CASSDQREAVGEQYF
-	-	TRBV4-1	TRBJ2-1	TGCGCCAGCAGCCAGGTCCCCAATGAGCAGTTCTTC	CASSQVPNEQFF
once	-	TRBV6-5	TRBJ1-1	TGTGCCAGCAGTTACCTCGCCAGGGGAGGGACTGAAGCTTTCTTT	CASSYLARGGTEAFF
-	TRBD2	TRBV29-1	TRBJ2-3	TGCAGCGTTGGACTAGCGGGAGTCCCAGATACGCAGTATTTT	CSVGLAGVPDTQYF
-	-	TRBV6-5	TRBJ2-6	TGTGCCAGCAGTTTCTGGGGCTCCCCTGGGGCCAACGTCCTGACTTTC	CASSFWGSPGANVLTF
-	-	TRBV7-2	TRBJ2-2	TGTGCCAGCAGCCGAGACCGGGCTAACACCGGGGAGCTGTTTTTT	CASSRDRANTGELFF
-	-	TRBV4-3	TRBJ2-4	TGCGCCAGCTCAGGACCCCAAAACATTCAGTACTTC	CASSGPQNIQYF
-	-	TRBV4-3	TRBJ1-4	TGCGCCAGCAGCCAAGGGCGAAGCCAAGGGCTAAAACTGTTTTTT	CASSQGRSQGLKLFF
-	-	TRBV11-2	TRBJ2-3	TGTGCCAGCAGCTTAGATCTAGCGAGCACAGATACGCAGTATTTT	CASSLDLASTDTQYF
-	-	TRBV7-9	TRBJ1-2	TGTGCCAGCGGGGACTATGGCTACACCTTC	CASGDYGYTF
-	-	TRBV30	TRBJ1-2	TGTGCCTGGAGCCCCCTAAGGGGTCTGGGCTACACCTTC	CAWSPLRGLGYTF
once	TRBD1	TRBV5-1	TRBJ1-4	TGCGCCAGCAGCTTTAGACAGGGCGGTGAAAAACTGTTTTTT	CASSFRQGGEKLFF
-	-	TRBV15	TRBJ1-6	TGTGCCACCAGCAAAAGTTCAGGTTATTCACCCCTCCACTTT	CATSKSSGYSPLHF
-	-	TRBV7-8	TRBJ2-7	TGTGCCAGCAGCTCCCGACCGGGAAGCTCCTACGAGCAGTACTTC	CASSSRPGSSYEQYF
-	-	TRBV30	TRBJ2-7	TGTGCCTGGAGTACTGGGGGGCCCTACGAGCAGTACTTC	CAWSTGGPYEQYF
-	-	TRBV7-9	TRBJ1-2	TGTGCCAGCAGCCCAGGGGAATCTGGCTACACCTTC	CASSPGESGYTF
-	-	TRBV29-1	TRBJ2-7	TGCAGCGTTCTCAGGGACTACGAGCAGTACTTC	CSVLRDYEQYF
-	-	TRBV11-2	TRBJ1-1	TGTGCCAGCAGCTTAGAAAGGCATAGTAAAGCTTTCTTT	CASSLERHSKAFF
-	-	TRBV4-1	TRBJ1-6	TGCGCCAGCAGCCAAAGGGGGGGGACTTGGGCCCTCCACTTT	CASSQRGGTWALHF
-	TRBD2	TRBV9	TRBJ2-1	TGTGCCAGCAGCGTACGACCTATAACTAGCGGGAGTCGCAATGAGCAGTTCTTC	CASSVRPITSGSRNEQFF
-	TRBD1	TRBV7-9	TRBJ1-1	TGTGCCAGCAGCCCGCGGACAGGGATATTGGCTTTCTTT	CASSPRTGILAFF
-	TRBD1	TRBV2	TRBJ1-6	TGTGCCAGCAAGGGGACAGCCTATAATTCACCCCTCCACTTT	CASKGTAYNSPLHF
-	-	TRBV18	TRBJ2-7	TGTGCCAGCTCACCACGCTCGGAGGGCGTCTCCTACGAGCAGTACTTC	CASSPRSEGVSYEQYF
-	-	TRBV4-1	TRBJ1-1	TGCGCCAGCAGCCAAGATGGCGGGGGGGCGGGCGACACTGAAGCTTTCTTT	CASSQDGGGAGDTEAFF
-	-	TRBV21-1	TRBJ2-1	TGTGCCAGCAGCAATACGGCAGCGGGTAATGAGCAGTTCTTC	CASSNTAAGNEQFF
-	-	TRBV20-1	TRBJ1-1	TGCAGTGCTCTCCAGACCACTGAAGCTTTCTTT	CSALQTTEAFF
-	-	TRBV4-1	TRBJ2-7	TGCGCCAGCAGCCATAGGGACGGCTCCTACGAGCAGTACTTC	CASSHRDGSYEQYF
-	-	TRBV18	TRBJ1-5	TGTGCCAGCTCACCATCAGGGGAAGGTCAGCCCCAGCATTTT	CASSPSGEGQPQHF
-	TRBD2	TRBV18	TRBJ2-5	TGTGCCAGCTCACCACTAGCGGGGAAGCAGGAGACCCAGTACTTC	CASSPLAGKQETQYF
-	-	TRBV15	TRBJ2-3	TGTGCCACCAGAAGGGGGGCTAGCACAGATACGCAGTATTTT	CATRRGASTDTQYF
once	TRBD2	TRBV5-4	TRBJ2-5	TGTGCCAGCAGCTTGGGGCGGGAGGCACCAGAGACCCAGTACTTC	CASSLGREAPETQYF
once	TRBD2	TRBV13	TRBJ2-1	TGTGCCAGCAGCTCCCCAGGTAGCGGGGGATACAATGAGCAGTTCTTC	CASSSPGSGGYNEQFF
-	-	TRBV4-1	TRBJ1-1	TGCGCCAGCAGCCAAGATCAGTCAGGTAATGAAGCTTTCTTT	CASSQDQSGNEAFF
-	TRBD1	TRBV27	TRBJ1-2	TGTGCCAGCAGTTTAATCAGGGACAGCTATGGCTACACCTTC	CASSLIRDSYGYTF
-	TRBD2	TRBV2	TRBJ2-2	TGTGCCAGCAATGGGCGGGAGGGCCCCGGGGAGCTGTTTTTT	CASNGREGPGELFF
-	-	TRBV5-1	TRBJ1-3	TGCGCCAGCAGCGCGTCCGGTGGGGAAAACACCATATATTTT	CASSASGGENTIYF
once	-	TRBV2	TRBJ2-7	TGTGCCAGCAGTGAAGCCCCCCGTGGGAGCCCCCACGAGCAGTACTTC	CASSEAPRGSPHEQYF
-	-	TRBV11-2	TRBJ2-7	TGTGCCAGCAGCGAGCGGCCGGCGCCGAACGAGCAGTACTTC	CASSERPAPNEQYF
-	TRBD1	TRBV11-2	TRBJ2-5	TGTGCCAGCAGCTTCGGGACAGGGGCACCCCTCACCCAGTACTTC	CASSFGTGAPLTQYF